The rows below give T cell receptor beta chains drawn from one sample of a study of lymphopenia after photon versus proton radiotherapy. TCRdb's copy holds only in-frame clones and misses some; the assay was immunoSEQ multiplex PCR. The profile shows approximately 150,000 clones, approximately 86% of them singletons. The sample was peripheral blood, taken from a patient treated with photon-based radiotherapy. Receptors were obtained from a man aged 45-65 years with gastric cancer. Both conserved end residues are part of each CDR3. A D gene is named only where the DNA matches it firmly. Size values are once, few and many counts, or a class for expanded clones, and some rows have none.

>TRBJ2-3|once|TRBV7-9|NA
TGTGCCAGCAGCTCCCCAGGGCGGGCCTTAGGGGATACGCAGTATTTT
CASSSPGRALGDTQYF
>TRBJ2-1|NA|TRBV5-1|NA
TGCGCCAGCGCCCTTGAGGTGGCCAATGAGCAGTTCTTC
CASALEVANEQFF
>TRBJ2-4|NA|TRBV7-9|NA
TGTGCCAGCAGCTTCTCTCGAATAGGTCTAGCCAAAAACATTCAGTACTTC
CASSFSRIGLAKNIQYF
>TRBJ1-1|NA|TRBV5-6|TRBD1
TGTGCCAGCAGCTTGGGACCAGGGGGCAGGACTGAAGCTTTCTTT
CASSLGPGGRTEAFF
>TRBJ1-1|NA|TRBV19|TRBD1
TGTGCCACCGGGACAGGGGCCATTGGGAACACTGAAGCTTTCTTT
CATGTGAIGNTEAFF
>TRBJ2-3|few|TRBV2|NA
TGTGCCAGCTCGAGCCGAGATACGCAGTATTTT
CASSSRDTQYF
>TRBJ2-1|once|TRBV19|TRBD2
TGTGCCAGTACCTCGGGACTAGCGGCTTTCAATGAGCAGTTCTTC
CASTSGLAAFNEQFF
>TRBJ1-2|NA|TRBV19|NA
TGTGCCAGTAGTATACCGACAGTTACCTATGGCTACACCTTC
CASSIPTVTYGYTF
>TRBJ2-1|NA|TRBV4-3|NA
TGCGCCAGCAGCCGAGTTTTATACAATGAGCAGTTCTTC
CASSRVLYNEQFF
>TRBJ2-1|NA|TRBV7-9|NA
TGTGCCAGCAGCTTAAAAGACGAGTCCAATGAGCAGTTCTTC
CASSLKDESNEQFF
>TRBJ2-7|NA|TRBV28|NA
TGTGCCAGCAGCCCGAAGAGGGCTTTCTCCTACGAGCAGTACTTC
CASSPKRAFSYEQYF
>TRBJ1-4|NA|TRBV6-5|NA
TGTGCCAGCAGATCGGGGGGGCGGACTAATGAAAAACTGTTTTTT
CASRSGGRTNEKLFF
>TRBJ2-7|NA|TRBV4-2|TRBD1
TGTGCCAGCAGCCTCAGACAGGGGGCAGGCTCCTACGAGCAGTACTTC
CASSLRQGAGSYEQYF
>TRBJ1-1|few|TRBV5-1|NA
TGCGCCAGCAGCTTAACCGGGAGCACTGAAGCTTTCTTT
CASSLTGSTEAFF
>TRBJ2-3|NA|TRBV19|NA
TGTGCCACTAGGAGCACAGATACGCAGTATTTT
CATRSTDTQYF
>TRBJ2-3|NA|TRBV30|TRBD2
TGTGCCTGGAATCGACTAGCGGGAGGTGATACGCAGTATTTT
CAWNRLAGGDTQYF
>TRBJ2-3|NA|TRBV7-9|NA
TGTGCCAGCAGCCGGGACGGGACAGATACGCAGTATTTT
CASSRDGTDTQYF
>TRBJ1-2|once|TRBV19|TRBD1
TGTGCCAGTAGCCAGACAGGGAACTATGGCTACACCTTC
CASSQTGNYGYTF
>TRBJ1-1|once|TRBV2|NA
TGTGCCAGCAATATCAGAGAGAATAGGGGCACTGAAGCTTTCTTT
CASNIRENRGTEAFF
>TRBJ2-3|NA|TRBV5-1|NA
TGCGCCAGCAGCCTTACGAGGGGGGGCACAGATACGCAGTATTTT
CASSLTRGGTDTQYF
>TRBJ2-5|once|TRBV19|TRBD1
TGTGCCAGTAGTCTCGGGACAGGGGAAGAGACCCAGTACTTC
CASSLGTGEETQYF
>TRBJ2-3|once|TRBV11-3|NA
TGTGCCAGCAGCCGCGGAGCCGGGGACTTTAGCACAGATACGCAGTATTTT
CASSRGAGDFSTDTQYF
>TRBJ2-5|NA|TRBV15|TRBD2
TGTGCCACCAGCAGAGAGTGGGAAGCGGGAGGAGAGACCCAGTACTTC
CATSREWEAGGETQYF
>TRBJ2-7|NA|TRBV27|NA
TGTGCCAGCAGTTTAAAGGGTACAGGCTTAAACTACGAGCAGTACTTC
CASSLKGTGLNYEQYF
>TRBJ2-1|NA|TRBV2|NA
TGTGCCAGCAACACTGGGGCATACAATGAGCAGTTCTTC
CASNTGAYNEQFF
>TRBJ2-7|NA|TRBV12-5|TRBD2
TGTGCTAGTGGTTTGGTACGATATGGCGGGAGGGCGACCGAGCAGTACTTC
CASGLVRYGGRATEQYF
>TRBJ2-2|NA|TRBV6-5|NA
TGTGCCAGCAGCCACACCGGGGAGCTGTTTTTT
CASSHTGELFF
>TRBJ2-2|NA|TRBV5-4|NA
TGTGCCAGCAGGGCTGGGAGTAAAAACACCGGGGAGCTGTTTTTT
CASRAGSKNTGELFF
>TRBJ2-3|NA|TRBV19|TRBD2
TGTGCCAGTAGTATTGGGCGGGGGTCAGATACGCAGTATTTT
CASSIGRGSDTQYF
>TRBJ1-1|NA|TRBV25-1|NA
TGTGCCAGCGCGATGGCAGGGGCCACTGAAGCTTTCTTT
CASAMAGATEAFF
>TRBJ1-5|once|TRBV6-1|TRBD1
TGTGCCAGCAGTGAAGCGGGATGGGACAGGGGGGGTCAGCCCCAGCATTTT
CASSEAGWDRGGQPQHF
>TRBJ2-1|NA|TRBV6-1|NA
TGTGCCAGCAGTGTTGTGTTTCATGAGCAGTTCTTC
CASSVVFHEQFF
>TRBJ2-1|NA|TRBV15|NA
TGTGCCACCAGCAGAGAGGGGCGGAGCGGTGGGGAGCAGTTCTTC
CATSREGRSGGEQFF
>TRBJ2-3|NA|TRBV14|TRBD1
TGTGCCAGCAGCGAACAGGGGGCGAGCACAGATACGCAGTATTTT
CASSEQGASTDTQYF
>TRBJ1-1|NA|TRBV10-3|NA
TGTGCCATCGGGAGGGTTGGAGGCTTAATGAACACTGAAGCTTTCTTT
CAIGRVGGLMNTEAFF
>TRBJ2-7|NA|TRBV29-1|NA
TGCAGCGTTGAAGATGCCAACTACGAGCAGTACTTC
CSVEDANYEQYF
>TRBJ1-1|NA|TRBV19|NA
TGTGCCAGTAGTATAGATCGAGGGGGACGAACTGAAGCTTTCTTT
CASSIDRGGRTEAFF
>TRBJ2-7|NA|TRBV7-8|NA
TGTGCCAGCAGCTTCCGGGCTAGCTCGAACTACTACGAGCAGTACTTC
CASSFRASSNYYEQYF
>TRBJ1-2|NA|TRBV5-6|TRBD1
TGTGCCAGCAGCTTCCGGACAGGGGGATGGCATGGCTACACCTTC
CASSFRTGGWHGYTF
>TRBJ2-7|few|TRBV5-1|TRBD2
TGCGCCAGCAGCTCTTTGAGCGGGAGATACTACGAGCAGTACTTC
CASSSLSGRYYEQYF
>TRBJ2-3|NA|TRBV2|NA
TGTGCCAGCAGACTTGTTGACACAGATACGCAGTATTTT
CASRLVDTDTQYF
>TRBJ2-7|NA|TRBV28|NA
TGTGCCAGCACCCCCACCACCGGACATCGTGACGAGCAGTACTTC
CASTPTTGHRDEQYF
>TRBJ2-3|NA|TRBV12-2|NA
TGTGCAAGTCGCTCTTGGACTAGCGAGGGTAGCACAGATACGCAGTATTTT
CASRSWTSEGSTDTQYF
>TRBJ1-1|NA|TRBV6-5|NA
TGTGCCAGCAGCCGAAATTCCGGGACGGGGGACAAGGCTTTCTTT
CASSRNSGTGDKAFF
>TRBJ2-7|NA|TRBV5-1|TRBD1
TGCGCCTCCCATACCGGGACAGGGCCCGTCTACGAGCAGTACTTC
CASHTGTGPVYEQYF